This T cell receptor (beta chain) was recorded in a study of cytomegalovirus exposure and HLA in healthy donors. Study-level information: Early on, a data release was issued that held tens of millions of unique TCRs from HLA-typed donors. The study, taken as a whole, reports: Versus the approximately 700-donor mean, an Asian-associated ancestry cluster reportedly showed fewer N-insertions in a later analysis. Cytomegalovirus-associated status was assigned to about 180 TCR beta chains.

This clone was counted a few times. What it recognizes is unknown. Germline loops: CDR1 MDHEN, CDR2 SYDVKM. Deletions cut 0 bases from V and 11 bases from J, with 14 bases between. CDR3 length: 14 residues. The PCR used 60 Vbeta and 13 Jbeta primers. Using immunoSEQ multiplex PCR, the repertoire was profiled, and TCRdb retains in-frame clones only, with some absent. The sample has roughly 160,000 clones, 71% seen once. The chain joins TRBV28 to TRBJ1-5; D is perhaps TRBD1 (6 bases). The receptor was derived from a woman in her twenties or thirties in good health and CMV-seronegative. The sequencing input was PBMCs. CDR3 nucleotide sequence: TGTGCCAGCAGTTTATGGCTCCCTAGGGGGTCCCAGCATTTT. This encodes CASSLWLPRGSQHF.